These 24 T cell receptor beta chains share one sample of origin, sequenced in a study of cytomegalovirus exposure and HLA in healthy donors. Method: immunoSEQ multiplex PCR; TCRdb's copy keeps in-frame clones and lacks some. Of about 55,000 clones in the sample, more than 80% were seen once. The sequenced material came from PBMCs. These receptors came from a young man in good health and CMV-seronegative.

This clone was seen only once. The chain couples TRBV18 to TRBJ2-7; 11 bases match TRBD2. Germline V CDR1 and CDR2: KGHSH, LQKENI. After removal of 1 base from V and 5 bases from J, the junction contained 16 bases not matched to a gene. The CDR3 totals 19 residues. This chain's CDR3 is CASSPRGTSGSRIEDEQYF. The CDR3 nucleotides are TGTGCCAGCTCACCACGGGGCACTAGCGGGAGTAGAATCGAGGACGAGCAGTACTTC.

The CDR3 region is CASSLKRGAGANVLTF. CDR3 nucleotide sequence: TGTGCCAGCAGTTTAAAGCGGGGGGCTGGGGCCAACGTCCTGACTTTC. The chain recombines TRBV5-8 with TRBJ2-6; 9 bases are shared with TRBD2. V shed 5 bases and J 2 bases; nucleotides not matched to a gene: 5. The CDR3 length is 16 residues. CDR1 SGHTS and CDR2 YDEGEE come from the germline V gene.

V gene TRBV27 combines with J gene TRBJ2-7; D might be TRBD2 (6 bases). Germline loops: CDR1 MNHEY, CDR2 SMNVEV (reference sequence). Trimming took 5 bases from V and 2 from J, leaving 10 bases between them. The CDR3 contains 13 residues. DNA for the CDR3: TGTGCCAGCAGTCAGGGACTCCCCTACGAGCAGTACTTC. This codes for CASSQGLPYEQYF.

DNA for the CDR3: TGTGCCAGCACCCGAAGGGGACAGGGGGTTTACGAGCAGTACTTC. Translation: CASTRRGQGVYEQYF. The gene calls are TRBV27 and TRBJ2-7, with 11 positions matching TRBD1. The V gene's germline CDR1 is MNHEY and CDR2 SMNVEV (reference sequence). The CDR3 is 15 residues long. The junction had 9 bases not matched to a gene; V was cut back by 7 bases and J by 4 bases.

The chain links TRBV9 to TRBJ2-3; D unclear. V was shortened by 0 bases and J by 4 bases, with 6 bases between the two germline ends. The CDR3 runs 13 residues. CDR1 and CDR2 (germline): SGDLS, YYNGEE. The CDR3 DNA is TGTGCCAGCAGCGTAGCAGAGGCAGATACGCAGTATTTT. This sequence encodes CASSVAEADTQYF.

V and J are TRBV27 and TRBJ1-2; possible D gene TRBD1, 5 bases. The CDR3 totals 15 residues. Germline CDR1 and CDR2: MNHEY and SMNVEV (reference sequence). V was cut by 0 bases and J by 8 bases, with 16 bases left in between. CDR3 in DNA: TGTGCCAGCAGTTTATCCTTACTATCGACAGCCGGCTACACCTTC. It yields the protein CASSLSLLSTAGYTF.

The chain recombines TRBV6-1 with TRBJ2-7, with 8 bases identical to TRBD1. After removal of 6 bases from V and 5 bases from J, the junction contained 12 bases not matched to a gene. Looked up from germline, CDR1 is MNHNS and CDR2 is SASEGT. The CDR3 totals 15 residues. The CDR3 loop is CASRLGQGGVNEQYF. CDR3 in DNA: TGTGCCAGCAGACTAGGACAGGGTGGGGTTAACGAGCAGTACTTC.

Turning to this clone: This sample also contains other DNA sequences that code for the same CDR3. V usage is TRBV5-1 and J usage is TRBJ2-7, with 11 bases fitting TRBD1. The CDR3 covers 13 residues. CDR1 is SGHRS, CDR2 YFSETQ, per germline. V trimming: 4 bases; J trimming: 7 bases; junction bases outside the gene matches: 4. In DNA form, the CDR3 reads TGCGCCAGCAGCCTGGGACAGGGGGGAGAGCAGTACTTC. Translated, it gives CASSLGQGGEQYF.

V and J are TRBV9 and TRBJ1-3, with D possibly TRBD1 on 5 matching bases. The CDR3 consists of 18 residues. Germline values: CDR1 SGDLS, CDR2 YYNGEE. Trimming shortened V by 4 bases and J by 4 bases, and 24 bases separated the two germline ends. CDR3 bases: TGTGCCAGCAGCCGGACCCAGGGTGGGAAAACTGGAGGAAACACCATATATTTT. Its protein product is CASSRTQGGKTGGNTIYF.

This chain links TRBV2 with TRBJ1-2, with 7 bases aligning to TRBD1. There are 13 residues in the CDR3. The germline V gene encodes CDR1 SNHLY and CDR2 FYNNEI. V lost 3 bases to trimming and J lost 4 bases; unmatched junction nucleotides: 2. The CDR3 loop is CASSEGQRYGYTF. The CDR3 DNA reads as TGTGCCAGCAGTGAGGGACAGCGCTATGGCTACACCTTC. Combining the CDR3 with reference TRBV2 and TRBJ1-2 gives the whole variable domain EPEVTQTPSHQVTQMGQEVILRCVPISNHLYFYWYRQILGQKVEFLVSFYNNEISEKSEIFDDQFSVERPDGSNFTLKIRSTKLEDSAMYFCASSEGQRYGYTFGSGTRLTVV.

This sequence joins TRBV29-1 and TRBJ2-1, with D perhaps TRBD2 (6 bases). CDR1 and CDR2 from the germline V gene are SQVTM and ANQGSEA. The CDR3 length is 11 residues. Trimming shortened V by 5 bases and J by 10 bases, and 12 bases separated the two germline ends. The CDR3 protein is CSVTGSREQFF. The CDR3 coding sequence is TGCAGCGTTACCGGGAGCCGAGAGCAGTTCTTC.

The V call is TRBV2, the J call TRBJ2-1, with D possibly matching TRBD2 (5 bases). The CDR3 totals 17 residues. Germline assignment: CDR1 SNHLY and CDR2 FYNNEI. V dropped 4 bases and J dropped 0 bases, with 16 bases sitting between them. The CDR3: CASSVQEDYSSYNEQFF. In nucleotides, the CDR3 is TGTGCCAGCAGTGTCCAGGAGGATTACAGCTCCTACAATGAGCAGTTCTTC.

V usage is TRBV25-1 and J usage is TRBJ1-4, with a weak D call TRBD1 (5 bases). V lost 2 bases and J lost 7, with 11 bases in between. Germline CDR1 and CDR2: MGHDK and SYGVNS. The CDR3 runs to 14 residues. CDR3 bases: TGTGCCAGCAGTGAACCGGGGGGGATTGAAAAACTGTTTTTT. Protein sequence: CASSEPGGIEKLFF.

In nucleotides, the CDR3 is TGTGCCAGCAGAACTACAGGGGGCGGGGACGAGCAGTACTTC. Translated: CASRTTGGGDEQYF. The rearrangement uses TRBV28 and TRBJ2-7; 9 bases align to TRBD1. With 6 bases clipped from V and 5 bases from J, the junction kept 8 bases outside the gene matches. Germline V gene data show CDR1 as MDHEN and CDR2 as SYDVKM. CDR3 length: 14 amino acids.

The DNA for the CDR3 is TGTGCCAGCAGTTACTCGTTAGACAGGGCTTATGGCTACACCTTC. It specifies CASSYSLDRAYGYTF. The rearrangement uses TRBV6-5 and TRBJ1-2, with 7 bases lining up with TRBD1. This CDR3 is built from 15 residues. Germline V gene lookup returns CDR1 MNHEY and CDR2 SVGAGI. V shed 0 bases and J 5 bases; nucleotides not matched to a gene: 6.

The CDR3, as DNA: TGTGCCAGCAGCCAAGAGGTAGCCGCTACGACAGATACGCAGTATTTT. Its protein is CASSQEVAATTDTQYF. The chain couples TRBV4-2 to TRBJ2-3; no clear D gene. Germline CDR1 and CDR2: LGHNA and YNFKEQ. The CDR3 length is 16 residues. V dropped 0 bases and J dropped 3 bases, with 13 bases sitting between them.

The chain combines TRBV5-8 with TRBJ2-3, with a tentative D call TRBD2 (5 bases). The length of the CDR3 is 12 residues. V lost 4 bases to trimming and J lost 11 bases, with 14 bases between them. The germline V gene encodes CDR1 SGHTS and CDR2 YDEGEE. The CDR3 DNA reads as TGTGCCAGCAGCCCCATGGCGGGTATGCAGTATTTT. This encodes CASSPMAGMQYF.

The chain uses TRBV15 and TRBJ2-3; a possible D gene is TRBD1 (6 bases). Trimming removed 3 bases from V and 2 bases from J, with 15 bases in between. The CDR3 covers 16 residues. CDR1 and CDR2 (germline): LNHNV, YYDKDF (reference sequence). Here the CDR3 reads CATSSRDRFFTDTQYF. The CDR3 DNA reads TGTGCCACCAGCAGTCGTGACAGGTTCTTCACAGATACGCAGTATTTT.

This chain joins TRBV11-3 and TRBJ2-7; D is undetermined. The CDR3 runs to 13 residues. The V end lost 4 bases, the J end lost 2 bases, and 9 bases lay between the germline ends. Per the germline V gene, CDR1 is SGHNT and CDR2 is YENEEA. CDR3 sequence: CASSSRQTYEQYF. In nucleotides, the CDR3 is TGTGCCAGCAGCTCGAGGCAGACCTACGAGCAGTACTTC.

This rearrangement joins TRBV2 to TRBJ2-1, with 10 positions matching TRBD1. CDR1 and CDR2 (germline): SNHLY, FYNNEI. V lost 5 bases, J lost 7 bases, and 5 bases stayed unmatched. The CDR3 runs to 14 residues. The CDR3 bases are TGTGCCAGCAGTTCCCGGGACAGGGGTAATGAGCAGTTCTTC. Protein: CASSSRDRGNEQFF.

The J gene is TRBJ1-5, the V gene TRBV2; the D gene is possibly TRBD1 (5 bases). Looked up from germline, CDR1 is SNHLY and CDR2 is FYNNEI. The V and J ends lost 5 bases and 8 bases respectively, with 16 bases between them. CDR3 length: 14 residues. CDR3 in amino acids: CASSYRDFGEPQHF. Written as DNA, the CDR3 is TGTGCCAGCAGTTACCGGGACTTTGGCGAGCCCCAGCATTTT.

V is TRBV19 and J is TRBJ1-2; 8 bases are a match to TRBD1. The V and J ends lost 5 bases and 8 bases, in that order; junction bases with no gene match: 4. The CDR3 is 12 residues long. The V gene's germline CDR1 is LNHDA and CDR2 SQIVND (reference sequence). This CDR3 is CASSGQGWGYTF. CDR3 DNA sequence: TGTGCCAGTAGTGGACAGGGATGGGGCTACACCTTC. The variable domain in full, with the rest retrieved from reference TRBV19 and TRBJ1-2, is DGGITQSPKYLFRKEGQNVTLSCEQNLNHDAMYWYRQDPGQGLRLIYYSQIVNDFQKGDIAEGYSVSREKKESFPLTVTSAQKNPTAFYLCASSGQGWGYTFGSGTRLTVV.

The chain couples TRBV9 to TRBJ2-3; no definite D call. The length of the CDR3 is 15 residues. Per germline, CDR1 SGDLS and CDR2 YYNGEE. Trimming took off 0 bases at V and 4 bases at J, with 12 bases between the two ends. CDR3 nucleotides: TGTGCCAGCAGCGTAGACTTCGAGAGGTCAGATACGCAGTATTTT. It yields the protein CASSVDFERSDTQYF.

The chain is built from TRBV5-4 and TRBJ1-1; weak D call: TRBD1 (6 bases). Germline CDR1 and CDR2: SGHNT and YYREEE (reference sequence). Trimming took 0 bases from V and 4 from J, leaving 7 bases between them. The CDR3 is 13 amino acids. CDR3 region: CASSLGGPTEAFF. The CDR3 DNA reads TGTGCCAGCAGCTTGGGGGGGCCCACTGAAGCTTTCTTT.